The text below deals with one T cell receptor (beta chain). What it binds is not known. This record belongs to a study of cytomegalovirus exposure and HLA in healthy donors. Points from the study as a whole: Immune exposure information comprised only CMV serostatus. Most TCR sequences showed up rarely, but some public TCRs showed up in many donors.

PCR primers comprised 60 Vbeta and 13 Jbeta primers. Clones were sequenced by immunoSEQ multiplex PCR, and TCRdb holds only the in-frame ones, with some missing. The repertoire holds around 62,000 clones, with approximately 71% as singletons. Germline V gives CDR1 KGHSH, CDR2 LQKENI. This CDR3 has 15 residues. Trimming took 6 bases from V and 1 from J; bases not matched to a gene: 7. This TCR came from a man in his fifties or sixties in good health and CMV-seropositive. The chain couples TRBV18 to TRBJ2-5; TRBD1 aligns across 8 bases. The sequenced sample was PBMCs. DNA for the CDR3: TGTGCCAGCTCCCCCGGACAGGGAACCCAAGAGACCCAGTACTTC. Encoded protein: CASSPGQGTQETQYF.